The subject of this entry is one T cell receptor beta chain. Followed over time, Seattle patients had been enrolled while infection was active. The data originate from a study of blood T cell repertoires in COVID-19. Clones were sequenced by immunoSEQ multiplex PCR, and TCRdb holds only the in-frame ones, with some missing. The sample yields roughly 500,000 clones, approximately 89% seen once. This CDR3 has 12 residues. Trimming removed 3 bases from V and 4 bases from J, with 9 bases in between. Germline loops: CDR1 DFQATT, CDR2 SNEGSKA (reference sequence). The source of this sequence is a man aged 18-30 years with COVID-19, enrolled during active disease. What was sequenced was peripheral blood. The chain has TRBV20-1 and TRBJ1-1; a weak D match, TRBD1 (5 bases). CDR3 in DNA: TGCAGTGCTAGTCGCGGGGGCACTGAAGCTTTCTTT. It specifies CSASRGGTEAFF.